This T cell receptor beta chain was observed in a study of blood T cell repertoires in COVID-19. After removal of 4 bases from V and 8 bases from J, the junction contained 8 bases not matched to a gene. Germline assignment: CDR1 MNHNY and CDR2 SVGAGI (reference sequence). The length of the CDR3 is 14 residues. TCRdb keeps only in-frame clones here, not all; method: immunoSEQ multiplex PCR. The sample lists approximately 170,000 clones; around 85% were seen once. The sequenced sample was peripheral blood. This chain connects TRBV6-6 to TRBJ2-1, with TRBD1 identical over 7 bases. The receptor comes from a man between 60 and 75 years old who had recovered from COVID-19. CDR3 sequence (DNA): TGTGCCAGCAGTTCCGGGACAGCCTCCGATGAGCAGTTCTTC. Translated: CASSSGTASDEQFF.